This entry concerns a single T cell receptor (beta chain). Its antigen is as yet unknown. A junction end diverges from the germline sequence, so it may reflect a read error. As defined, naive CD8 cells were CD45RO-negative and positively selected for CCR7, with terminally differentiated effector memory CD45RA+ cells excluded. The CDR3 length is 14 residues. Germline CDR1 is PRHDT and CDR2 is FYEKMQ (reference sequence). The sample belongs to a study of shared clonotypes between healthy human individuals. General study results and limits: Richness estimates generally favored naive over memory subsets. Only blood was sampled; tissue repertoires likely differ. For naive CD4 cells, approximately 5% of clonotypes were shared across a handful of donors.

The protocol was immunoSEQ multiplex PCR, while the TCRdb copy is restricted to in-frame clones and leaves out a portion. Found here are about 1,800,000 clones, about 95% of them singletons; the top ten hold 0.95% to 1.5%. The TCR comes from a young man in good health. V and J are TRBV13 and TRBJ1-2; 7 bases match TRBD1. Sequenced input: naive CD8+ T cells sorted from blood. The CDR3 DNA reads TGTGCCAGCAGCCAGCCCGGACAGGTAGAGGGGGAGGCCTTC. Residues: CASSQPGQVEGEAF.